The 18 T cell receptor beta chains in this list originate from one sample, sequenced in a study of OX40 agonist ivuxolimab in advanced cancers. Generated by immunoSEQ multiplex PCR, the TCRdb table keeps only in-frame clones and is missing some. The sample includes tens of thousands of clones, 70% to 90% of them seen just once. Source: CD4+ or CD8+ T cells sorted from blood, taken in a trial of the OX40 agonist ivuxolimab. Source of these receptors: an adult with an advanced solid tumor such as melanoma, head and neck, liver or kidney cancer.

This chain links TRBV10-2 with TRBJ1-4, with D unresolved. V lost 11 bases and J lost 6, with 16 bases in between. The germline gives CDR1 WSHSY, CDR2 SAAADI. The CDR3 length is 13 residues. The CDR3 protein is CASSNRGHEKLFF. DNA for the CDR3: TGCGCCTCCTCTAATCGAGGGCATGAAAAACTGTTTTTT.

This clone has a single count. The rearrangement joins TRBV6-5 to TRBJ1-2; D gene ambiguous. The length of the CDR3 is 12 residues. V lost 5 bases to trimming and J lost 2 bases, with 6 bases between them. Germline V gene lookup returns CDR1 MNHEY and CDR2 SVGAGI. The CDR3 region is CASSGDNYGYTF. The CDR3, as DNA: TGTGCCAGCAGTGGCGACAACTATGGCTACACCTTC.

V and J are TRBV9 and TRBJ2-5, with 13 bases identical to TRBD2. Germline V gene sequence: CDR1 SGDLS, CDR2 YYNGEE. The CDR3 covers 17 residues. V lost 3 bases, J lost 3 bases, and 8 bases stayed unmatched. The CDR3 region is CASSGPGGTSGEETQYF. Written as DNA, the CDR3 is TGTGCCAGCAGCGGACCGGGTGGGACTAGCGGGGAAGAGACCCAGTACTTC.

CDR3 in amino acids: CASSLVSGTEAFF. The CDR3, as DNA: TGTGCCAGCAGTTTAGTATCAGGCACTGAAGCTTTCTTT. The J gene is TRBJ1-1, the V gene TRBV28; D gene ambiguous. CDR1 and CDR2 (germline): MDHEN, SYDVKM. The CDR3 is 13 residues long. Trimming removed 2 bases from V and 4 bases from J, with 8 bases in between.

The chain links TRBV6-4 to TRBJ2-3; D is perhaps TRBD2 (6 bases). Trimming pared 5 bases from V and 4 bases from J, leaving 10 bases between. The germline gives CDR1 MRHNA, CDR2 SNTAGT. CDR3 size: 13 residues. CDR3 DNA: TGTGCCAGCAGTCGGGAGCGGTCAGATACGCAGTATTTT. Translation: CASSRERSDTQYF.

The rearrangement joins TRBV7-9 to TRBJ1-6; D is undetermined. Germline V CDR1 and CDR2: SEHNR, FQNEAQ (reference sequence). Trimming stripped 5 bases from V and 7 bases from J, with 12 bases between. The length of the CDR3 is 14 residues. In DNA, the CDR3 is TGTGCCAGCAGCCCCGGCGGGGAAAATTCACCCCTCCACTTT. This sequence encodes CASSPGGENSPLHF.

A word on this clone: Different DNA sequences within this sample yield the same CDR3. V and J are TRBV7-9 and TRBJ2-5; no reliable D call. The CDR3 length is 12 residues. Germline CDR1 SEHNR, CDR2 FQNEAQ (reference sequence). Trimming cost V 3 bases and J 4 bases, with 6 bases left between them. Here the CDR3 DNA reads TGTGCCAGCAGCTTCTTGGGAGAGACCCAGTACTTC. This translates into CASSFLGETQYF. The full variable domain, in which reference TRBV7-9 and TRBJ2-5 provide the parts outside the CDR3, is DTGVSQNPRHKITKRGQNVTFRCDPISEHNRLYWYRQTLGQGPEFLTYFQNEAQLEKSRLLSDRFSAERPKGSFSTLEIQRTEQGDSAMYLCASSFLGETQYFGPGTRLLVL.

This clone appeared a single time. The chain is built from TRBV5-1 and TRBJ2-7; TRBD1 aligns across 8 bases. Losses at the gene ends were 0 bases for V and 5 bases for J; bases not matched to a gene: 7. The CDR3 has 15 amino acids. Germline loops: CDR1 SGHRS, CDR2 YFSETQ. The CDR3 sequence: CASSLVRTGMNEQYF. The CDR3 DNA is TGCGCCAGCAGCTTGGTCAGGACAGGGATGAACGAGCAGTACTTC. The full variable domain, its missing parts supplied by reference TRBV5-1 and TRBJ2-7, is KAGVTQTPRYLIKTRGQQVTLSCSPISGHRSVSWYQQTPGQGLQFLFEYFSETQRNKGNFPGRFSGRQFSNSRSEMNVSTLELGDSALYLCASSLVRTGMNEQYFGPGTRLTVT.

A word on this clone: Other DNA sequences within the sample encode an identical CDR3. The chain uses TRBV10-2 and TRBJ2-7; D possibly corresponds to TRBD1 (6 bases). Deletions cut 6 bases from V and 3 bases from J, with 12 bases between. Germline assignment: CDR1 WSHSY and CDR2 SAAADI. The CDR3 totals 13 residues. This CDR3 reads CASRSGTNYEQYF. In nucleotides, the CDR3 is TGCGCCAGCAGGTCCGGGACAAACTACGAGCAGTACTTC.

The CDR3 bases are TGTGCCAGCAGCCCCCGGACAACGTCAGAAAGCGAGCAGTACTTC. Its protein is CASSPRTTSESEQYF. The rearrangement links TRBV9 to TRBJ2-5, with a possible D match to TRBD1 (5 bases). The tail of the sequence fits TRBJ2-7 better, so the J call may be wrong. The CDR3 runs to 15 residues. Germline assignment: CDR1 SGDLS and CDR2 YYNGEE.

The gene calls are TRBV6-5 and TRBJ1-2; 10 nucleotides agree with TRBD1. Germline CDR1 and CDR2: MNHEY and SVGAGI. The CDR3 contains 14 residues. V trimming: 6 bases; J trimming: 7 bases; junction bases outside the gene matches: 8. The CDR3 DNA reads as TGTGCCAGCAGCCGGCTGACAGGGGGCCTTGGCTACACCTTC. Encoded protein: CASSRLTGGLGYTF.

The rearrangement links TRBV11-1 to TRBJ2-1; TRBD2 aligns across 7 bases. V dropped 5 bases and J dropped 6; count of bases not matched to a gene: 7. CDR1 is SGHAT, CDR2 FQDESV, per germline (reference sequence). The CDR3 contains 14 residues. In DNA form, the CDR3 reads TGTGCCAGCAGCCGCGTCGGGGGGTTCAATGAGCAGTTCTTC. Protein: CASSRVGGFNEQFF.

This clone was observed a few times. This chain uses TRBV18 with TRBJ2-7, with D perhaps matching TRBD1 (6 bases). The CDR3 runs 13 residues. Germline CDR1 KGHSH, CDR2 LQKENI. The V and J ends lost 5 bases and 3 bases respectively, with 11 bases between them. The CDR3 spells CASSVTGLYEQYF. Written as DNA, the CDR3 is TGTGCCAGCTCAGTTACAGGGCTCTACGAGCAGTACTTC.

V and J are TRBV6-4 and TRBJ2-5; D uncertain. The CDR3 sequence is 12 residues long. The ends were cut back, 6 bases at V and 5 bases at J, with 10 bases in the middle. CDR1 is MRHNA and CDR2 is SNTAGT in the germline V gene. CDR3 residues: CASRDLGETQYF. For the CDR3, the DNA is TGTGCCAGCAGGGACCTTGGGGAGACCCAGTACTTC.

This clone has just one count. The rearrangement links TRBV18 to TRBJ2-2; weak D call: TRBD1 (5 bases). Germline V lookup: CDR1 KGHSH, CDR2 LQKENI. The V gene lost 4 bases and the J gene lost 0 bases, with 9 bases spanning the gap. This CDR3 is built from 15 residues. The chain's CDR3 is CASSQGHTNTGELFF. For the CDR3, the DNA is TGTGCCAGCTCACAAGGACACACGAACACCGGGGAGCTGTTTTTT.

The chain couples TRBV29-1 to TRBJ1-2, with TRBD1 matching over 8 bases. The CDR3 runs 15 residues. V lost 6 bases, J lost 2 bases, and 11 bases stayed unmatched. The germline gives CDR1 SQVTM, CDR2 ANQGSEA. CDR3 sequence reads: CSVHQGQGSNYGYTF. The CDR3 DNA reads TGCAGCGTCCACCAAGGACAGGGATCGAACTATGGCTACACCTTC.

The chain has TRBV6-1 and TRBJ1-5; TRBD1 matches at 7 bases. Germline V CDR1 and CDR2: MNHNS, SASEGT. The CDR3 totals 15 residues. V was pared by 10 bases and J by 4 bases, with 13 bases of the junction left unmatched. CDR3 nucleotide sequence: TGTGCCACCATTCCTCCGGGACAGCGTAATCAGCCCCAGCATTTT. Protein product: CATIPPGQRNQPQHF.

The V gene is TRBV18, the J gene TRBJ1-6; D is unresolved. This CDR3 has 15 residues. V was cut by 6 bases and J by 5 bases, with 14 bases left in between. The germline CDR1 and CDR2 sequences are KGHSH and LQKENI. This CDR3 reads CASSASAGHNSPLHF. CDR3 DNA: TGTGCCAGCTCCGCCTCTGCAGGACATAATTCACCCCTCCACTTT.